Presented here are 10 T cell receptor beta chains from one specimen sequenced in a study of PD-1 blockade in classical Hodgkin lymphoma. Every single patient, without exception, relapsed after autologous stem cell transplantation, and brentuximab vedotin exposure varied. Clones were read by immunoSEQ multiplex PCR, and TCRdb kept only the in-frame ones, dropping some. Among roughly 20,000 clones, around 86% were seen once, and the ten largest hold about 12%. The starting material was peripheral blood mononuclear cells (PBMCs), obtained before the second cycle of nivolumab. These receptors were collected from a human donor with classical Hodgkin lymphoma.

The CDR3 nucleotides read TGTGCCAGCAGCGCGGGGGGACAGAACACTGAAGCTTTCTTT. Protein product: CASSAGGQNTEAFF. The chain couples TRBV9 to TRBJ1-1, with D maybe TRBD1 (6 bases). The germline V gene encodes CDR1 SGDLS and CDR2 YYNGEE. This CDR3 has 14 amino acids. Deletions cut 3 bases from V and 1 base from J, with 10 bases between.

The chain couples TRBV6-5 to TRBJ1-6; D ambiguous. Deletions cut 3 bases from V and 5 bases from J, with 8 bases between. The CDR3 has 14 residues. Germline loops: CDR1 MNHEY, CDR2 SVGAGI. The CDR3 coding sequence is TGTGCCAGCAGTTATTTGGGGAATAATTCACCCCTCCACTTT. This codes for CASSYLGNNSPLHF.

V gene TRBV29-1 combines with J gene TRBJ2-1; the match to TRBD2 covers 13 bases. Per germline, CDR1 SQVTM and CDR2 ANQGSEA. The CDR3 runs to 21 residues. V gave up 5 bases and J gave up 3 bases; unmatched junction bases: 22. Here the CDR3 DNA reads TGCAGCGTTACCGGGACAGGGGCCGCGACTAGCGGGGGGTTCCTCTACAATGAGCAGTTCTTC. It codes for CSVTGTGAATSGGFLYNEQFF.

The rearrangement links TRBV6-1 to TRBJ2-7; D gene uncertain. This CDR3 is built from 17 residues. Deletions cut 4 bases from V and 6 bases from J, with 25 bases between. CDR1 is MNHNS and CDR2 is SASEGT in the germline V gene. The CDR3 nucleotides read TGTGCCAGCAGTGGGCTCCCGGTCGGTGACTCCTATTTCGAGCAGTACTTC. This encodes CASSGLPVGDSYFEQYF.

The J gene is TRBJ2-1, the V gene TRBV5-1; 7 bases match TRBD1. Germline V gene sequence: CDR1 SGHRS, CDR2 YFSETQ. J gave up 2 bases and V 0 bases, and 2 bases lay outside the gene matches. There are 15 residues in the CDR3. The DNA of the CDR3 is TGCGCCAGCAGCTTGGCCGGGACAGCCTACAATGAGCAGTTCTTC. The encoded protein is CASSLAGTAYNEQFF. Supplemented by reference TRBV5-1 and TRBJ2-1, the full variable domain reads KAGVTQTPRYLIKTRGQQVTLSCSPISGHRSVSWYQQTPGQGLQFLFEYFSETQRNKGNFPGRFSGRQFSNSRSEMNVSTLELGDSALYLCASSLAGTAYNEQFFGPGTRLTVL.

The genes are TRBV2 and TRBJ1-2, with no clear D. V was pared by 2 bases and J by 3 bases, with 4 bases between. CDR3 length: 12 residues. The germline V gene has CDR1 SNHLY and CDR2 FYNNEI. In DNA form, the CDR3 reads TGTGCCAGCAGTGAAATAGACTATGGCTACACCTTC. As protein: CASSEIDYGYTF.

The genes are TRBV7-9 and TRBJ1-4; the match to TRBD1 covers 7 bases. Germline trimming cut 5 bases from V and 0 bases from J; bases unmatched to any gene: 9. The CDR3 has 17 amino acids. Germline values: CDR1 SEHNR, CDR2 FQNEAQ (reference sequence). CDR3 amino acids: CASSPRDSLPTNEKLFF. For the CDR3, the DNA is TGTGCCAGCAGCCCCCGGGACAGCCTACCAACTAATGAAAAACTGTTTTTT.

This chain links TRBV5-1 with TRBJ2-3; 11 bases agree with TRBD2. J lost 2 bases, V lost 4 bases, and 3 bases had no gene match. The germline V gene has CDR1 SGHRS and CDR2 YFSETQ. The CDR3 totals 15 residues. The CDR3 coding sequence is TGCGCCAGCAGCCCTAGCGGGGGGTACACAGATACGCAGTATTTT. Amino acid sequence: CASSPSGGYTDTQYF.

This clone turned up a few times. The chain uses TRBV9 and TRBJ1-6; D is unresolved. Germline V gene lookup returns CDR1 SGDLS and CDR2 YYNGEE. V was trimmed by 2 bases and J by 14 bases, leaving 11 bases between them. The CDR3 is made up of 12 amino acids. This chain's CDR3 is CASSVETGALHF. Here the CDR3 DNA reads TGTGCCAGCAGCGTCGAAACCGGGGCCCTCCACTTT.

The chain uses TRBV7-9 and TRBJ1-1; D is possibly TRBD1 (5 bases). The CDR3 covers 12 residues. V lost 3 bases and J lost 8, with 10 bases in between. Germline CDR1 reads SEHNR; CDR2 reads FQNEAQ (reference sequence). The CDR3 bases are TGTGCCAGCAGCTTTTTTGGGGGGGAAGCTTTCTTT. It is translated as CASSFFGGEAFF.